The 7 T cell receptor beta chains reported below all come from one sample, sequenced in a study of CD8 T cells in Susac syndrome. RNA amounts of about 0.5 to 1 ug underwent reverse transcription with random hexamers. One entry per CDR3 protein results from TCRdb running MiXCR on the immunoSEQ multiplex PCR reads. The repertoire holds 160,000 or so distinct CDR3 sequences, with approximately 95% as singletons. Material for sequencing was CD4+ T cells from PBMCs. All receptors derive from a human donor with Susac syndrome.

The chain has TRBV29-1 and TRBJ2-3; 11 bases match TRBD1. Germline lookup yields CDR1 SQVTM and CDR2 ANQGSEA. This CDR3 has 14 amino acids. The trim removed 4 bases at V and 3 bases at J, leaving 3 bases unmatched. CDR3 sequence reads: CSVGGQGVTDTQYF. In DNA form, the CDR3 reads TGCAGCGTTGGGGGACAGGGGGTTACAGATACGCAGTATTTT.

The CDR3 region is CSASREGTSPLHF. The CDR3 bases are TGCAGTGCTAGTCGGGAGGGGACATCACCCCTCCACTTT. The chain uses TRBV20-1 and TRBJ1-6; possible D gene TRBD1, 6 bases. Trimming cost V 3 bases and J 10 bases, with 13 bases left between them. The CDR3 has 13 residues. Germline values: CDR1 DFQATT, CDR2 SNEGSKA (reference sequence).

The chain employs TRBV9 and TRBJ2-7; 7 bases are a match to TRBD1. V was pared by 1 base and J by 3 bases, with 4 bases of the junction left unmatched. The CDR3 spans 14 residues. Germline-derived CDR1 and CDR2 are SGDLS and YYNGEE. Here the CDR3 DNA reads TGTGCCAGCAGCGTATCGACAGGGAACTACGAGCAGTACTTC. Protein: CASSVSTGNYEQYF.

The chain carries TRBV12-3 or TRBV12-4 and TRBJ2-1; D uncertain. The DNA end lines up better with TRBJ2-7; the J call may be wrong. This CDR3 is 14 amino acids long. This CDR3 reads CASSLGQLTYEQYF. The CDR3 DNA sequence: TGTGCCAGCAGTTTAGGGCAGCTCACTTACGAGCAGTACTTC.

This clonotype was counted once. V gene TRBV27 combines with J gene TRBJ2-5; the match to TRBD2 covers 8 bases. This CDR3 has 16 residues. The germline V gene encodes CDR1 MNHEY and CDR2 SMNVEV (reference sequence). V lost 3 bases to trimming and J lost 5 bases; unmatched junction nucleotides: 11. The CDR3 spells CASSFNSGGGKETQYF. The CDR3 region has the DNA TGTGCCAGCAGTTTTAATTCAGGCGGGGGGAAGGAGACCCAGTACTTC.

CDR3 in DNA: TGTGCCAGCAGTTCGGCGTCGCGGGCCATCACAGATACGCAGTATTTT. Translated: CASSSASRAITDTQYF. The chain carries TRBV12-3 or TRBV12-4 and TRBJ2-3; weak D call: TRBD2 (5 bases). The CDR3 covers 16 residues. V lost 4 bases and J 2 bases, leaving 16 bases between the germline ends.

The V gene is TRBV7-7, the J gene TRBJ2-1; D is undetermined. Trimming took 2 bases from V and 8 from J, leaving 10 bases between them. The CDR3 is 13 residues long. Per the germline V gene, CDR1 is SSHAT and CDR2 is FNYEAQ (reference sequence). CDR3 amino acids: CASSLSSPHEQFF. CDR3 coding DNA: TGTGCCAGCAGCTTAAGCTCCCCGCATGAGCAGTTCTTC.